Here is one T cell receptor (beta chain) with its context. Its antigen is unknown. Clones were sequenced by immunoSEQ multiplex PCR, and TCRdb holds only the in-frame ones, with some missing. The profile shows approximately 650,000 clones, less than 97% of them singletons. The data stem from a study of shared clonotypes between healthy human individuals. The wider study: The cohort comprised a couple of women and a few men. Their ages spanned 18 to 49 years. Points from the study as a whole: The study found about 4.6% of naive CD4 clonotypes shared across a few donors.

In germline, CDR1 is SQVTM, CDR2 ANQGSEA. With 4 bases removed from V and 7 bases from J, the gap between germline ends came to 11 bases. The CDR3 totals 11 residues. CD45RO-negative, CCR7-positively selected cells formed the naive CD8 fraction, excluding terminally differentiated effector memory CD45RA+ cells. Healthy adults negative for HIV, lacking recent acute infections or vaccinations, served as donors. The sequence derives from a woman younger than 45 in good health. The sample taken for sequencing was naive CD8+ T cells sorted from blood. The chain uses TRBV29-1 and TRBJ2-7, with D unclear. CDR3: CSVVGAGEQYF. The CDR3 bases are TGCAGCGTTGTAGGAGCTGGGGAGCAGTACTTC.